This T cell receptor (beta chain) was observed in a study of cytomegalovirus exposure and HLA in healthy donors. The germline CDR1 and CDR2 sequences are MNHEY and SVGAGI. V was shortened by 0 bases and J by 3 bases, with 5 bases between the two germline ends. The CDR3 is 13 residues long. Amplification used 60 Vbeta primers and 13 Jbeta primers. Clones were read by immunoSEQ multiplex PCR, and TCRdb kept only the in-frame ones, dropping some. This table has about 150,000 clones, 65% to 80% appearing once. This clone was picked up one time. Its antigen remains unidentified. Points from the study as a whole: Later analysis revealed greater clonal expansion in HLA-associated TCR beta chains than in equally common others.

V usage is TRBV6-5 and J usage is TRBJ1-2, with D unclear. This clonotype originated in a human donor in good health. The specimen was PBMCs. CDR3 DNA: TGTGCCAGCAGTTACTCCCGCGACTATGGCTACACCTTC. Translating gives CASSYSRDYGYTF.